This T cell receptor beta chain was documented in a study of blood T cells in healthy people across ages. Findings of the study overall: Per million T cells, TCR beta diversity dropped roughly linearly as age increased.

A second 7 to 11 cycle PCR used barcoded and J-beta primers. MiXCR was run by TCRdb on the 5' RACE reads, yielding one entry per CDR3 protein. Of about 1.1 million distinct CDR3 sequences in the sample, less than 45% are singletons; the top ten hold around 14%. At least 7 million PBMCs were isolated per sample. Samples each yielded at least 6 micrograms of total RNA. To note about this clonotype: As yet, its antigen is unknown.

V gave up 5 bases and J gave up 7 bases, with 9 bases separating them. This CDR3 has 12 amino acids. Germline CDR1 is SEHNR and CDR2 is FQNEAQ (reference sequence). Sequencing input: blood. V gene TRBV7-9 combines with J gene TRBJ1-5, with D uncertain. This receptor was identified in a man between 18 and 35 years old in good health. CDR3 loop: CASSRNGQPQHF. CDR3 DNA sequence: TGTGCCAGCAGCCGGAATGGACAGCCCCAGCATTTT. Complete variable domain (other parts from reference TRBV7-9 and TRBJ1-5): DTGVSQNPRHKITKRGQNVTFRCDPISEHNRLYWYRQTLGQGPEFLTYFQNEAQLEKSRLLSDRFSAERPKGSFSTLEIQRTEQGDSAMYLCASSRNGQPQHFGDGTRLSIL.